The source of this TCR beta chain is a study of CD8 T cells in Susac syndrome. CD8+ and CD4+ T cells taken from blood had their TCR beta sequenced. Treatment-naive patients with stable or active relapsing-remitting disease served as multiple sclerosis controls. The authors negatively isolated CD8+ and CD4+ T cells and FACS-enriched TEMRA cells. Reverse transcription of roughly 0.5 to 1 ug RNA was carried out with random hexamers. The CDR3 of TCR beta was amplified by immunoSEQ multiplex PCR across 54 Vbeta and 13 Jbeta. One entry per CDR3 protein results from TCRdb running MiXCR on the immunoSEQ multiplex PCR reads. This table has 330,000 or so distinct CDR3 sequences, around 85% appearing once. Germline V gene data show CDR1 as WNHNN and CDR2 as SYGVQD (reference sequence). V was clipped by 8 bases and J by 7 bases; unmatched bases: 13. This CDR3 contains 14 residues.

This TCR derives from a human donor with multiple sclerosis. The V and J genes are TRBV10-1 and TRBJ2-7, with 8 positions matching TRBD2. Sequencing used CD8+ T cells from PBMCs. The CDR3 region is CASGGTSEGGEQYF. CDR3 DNA: TGCGCCAGCGGTGGGACTAGTGAGGGGGGAGAGCAGTACTTC.